The present T cell receptor (beta chain) was sequenced within a study of blood T cell repertoires in COVID-19. CDR3 length: 14 residues. The ends were cut back, 5 bases at V and 1 base at J, with 9 bases in the middle. The germline V gene has CDR1 MDHEN and CDR2 SYDVKM. As handled by the study authors: Using reference gene primer amplification, nucleated cell counts were estimated. The protocol was immunoSEQ multiplex PCR, while the TCRdb copy is restricted to in-frame clones and leaves out a portion. That table supplies the V and J calls and clone size; D and trimming were determined from the DNA. The sample consists of around 380,000 clones, around 87% of them appearing once. Two negative PCRs, clearance, or symptom resolution characterized the recovered Cohort 3 donors.

J is TRBJ1-3 and V is TRBV28; tentative D call: TRBD1 (5 bases). The clonotype was recovered from a man younger than 45 who had recovered from COVID-19. Sequencing used PBMCs or T cells enriched from blood (not recorded which). This CDR3 is CASSDGGSGNTIYF. The CDR3 nucleotides are TGTGCCAGCAGTGACGGGGGGTCTGGAAACACCATATATTTT.